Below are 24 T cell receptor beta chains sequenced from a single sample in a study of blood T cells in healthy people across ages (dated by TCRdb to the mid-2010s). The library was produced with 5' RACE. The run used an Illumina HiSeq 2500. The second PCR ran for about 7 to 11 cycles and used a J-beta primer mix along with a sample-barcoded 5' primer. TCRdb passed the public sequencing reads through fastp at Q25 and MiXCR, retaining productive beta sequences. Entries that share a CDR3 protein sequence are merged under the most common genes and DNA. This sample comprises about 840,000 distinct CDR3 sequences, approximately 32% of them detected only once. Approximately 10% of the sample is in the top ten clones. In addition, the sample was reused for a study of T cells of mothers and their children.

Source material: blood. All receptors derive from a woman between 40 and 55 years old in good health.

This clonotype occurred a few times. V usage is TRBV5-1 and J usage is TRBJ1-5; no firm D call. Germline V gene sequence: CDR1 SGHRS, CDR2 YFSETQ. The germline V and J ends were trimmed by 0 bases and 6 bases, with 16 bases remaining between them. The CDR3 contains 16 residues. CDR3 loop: CASSLAPGAPGQPQHF. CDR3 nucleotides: TGCGCCAGCAGCTTGGCACCGGGCGCCCCGGGTCAGCCCCAGCATTTT.

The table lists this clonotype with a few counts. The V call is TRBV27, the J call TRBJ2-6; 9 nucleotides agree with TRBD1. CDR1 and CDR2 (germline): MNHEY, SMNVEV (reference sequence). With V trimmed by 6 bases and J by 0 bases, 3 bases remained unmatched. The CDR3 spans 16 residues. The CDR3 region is CASSPDRGSGANVLTF. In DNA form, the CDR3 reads TGTGCCAGCAGCCCGGACAGGGGCTCTGGGGCCAACGTCCTGACTTTC.

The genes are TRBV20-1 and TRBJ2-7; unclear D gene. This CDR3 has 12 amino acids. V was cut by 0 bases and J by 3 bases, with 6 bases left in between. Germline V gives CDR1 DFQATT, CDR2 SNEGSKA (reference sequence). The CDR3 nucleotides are TGCAGTGCTAGAGATGGCCGCTACGAGCAGTACTTC. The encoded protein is CSARDGRYEQYF.

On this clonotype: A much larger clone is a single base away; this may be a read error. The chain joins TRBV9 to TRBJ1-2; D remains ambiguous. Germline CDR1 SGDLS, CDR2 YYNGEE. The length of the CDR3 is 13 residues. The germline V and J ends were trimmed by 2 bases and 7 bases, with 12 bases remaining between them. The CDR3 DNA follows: TGTGCCAGCAGCGTTGGGAGCAGTGGTGGCTACACCTTC. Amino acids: CASSVGSSGGYTF.

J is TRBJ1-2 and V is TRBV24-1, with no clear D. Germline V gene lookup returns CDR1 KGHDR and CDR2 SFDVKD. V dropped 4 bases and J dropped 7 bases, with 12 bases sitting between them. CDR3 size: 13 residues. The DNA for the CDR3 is TGTGCCACCAGTGACCCTAACCAGCGTGGCTACACCTTC. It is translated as CATSDPNQRGYTF.

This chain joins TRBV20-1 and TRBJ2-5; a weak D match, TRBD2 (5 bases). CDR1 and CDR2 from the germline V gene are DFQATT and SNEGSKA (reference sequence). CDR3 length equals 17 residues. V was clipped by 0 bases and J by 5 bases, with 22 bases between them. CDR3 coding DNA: TGCAGTGCTAGAGATCGGGAATACCTGAAGCGAGGGGAGACCCAGTACTTC. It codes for CSARDREYLKRGETQYF.

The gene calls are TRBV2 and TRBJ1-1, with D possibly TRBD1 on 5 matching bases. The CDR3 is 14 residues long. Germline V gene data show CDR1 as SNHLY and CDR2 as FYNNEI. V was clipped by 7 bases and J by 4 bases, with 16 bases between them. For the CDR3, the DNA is TGTGCCAGCAACCAGGGAGGATCGGGCACTGAAGCTTTCTTT. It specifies CASNQGGSGTEAFF. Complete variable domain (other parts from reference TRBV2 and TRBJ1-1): EPEVTQTPSHQVTQMGQEVILRCVPISNHLYFYWYRQILGQKVEFLVSFYNNEISEKSEIFDDQFSVERPDGSNFTLKIRSTKLEDSAMYFCASNQGGSGTEAFFGQGTRLTVV.

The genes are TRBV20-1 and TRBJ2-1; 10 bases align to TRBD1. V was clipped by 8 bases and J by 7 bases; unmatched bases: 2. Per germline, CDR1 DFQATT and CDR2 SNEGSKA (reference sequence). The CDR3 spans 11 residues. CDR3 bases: TGCAGTAAGGACAGGGGGAATGAGCAGTTCTTC. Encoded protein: CSKDRGNEQFF.

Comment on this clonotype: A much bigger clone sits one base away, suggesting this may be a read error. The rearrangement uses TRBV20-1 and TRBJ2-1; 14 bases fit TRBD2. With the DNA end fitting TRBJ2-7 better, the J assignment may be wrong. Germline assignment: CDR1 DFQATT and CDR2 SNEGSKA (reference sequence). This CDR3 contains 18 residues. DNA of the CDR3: TGCAGTGCTATCGGGACTAGCGGGGGACGACGCTACTACAATGAGCAGTACTTC. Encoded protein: CSAIGTSGGRRYYNEQYF.

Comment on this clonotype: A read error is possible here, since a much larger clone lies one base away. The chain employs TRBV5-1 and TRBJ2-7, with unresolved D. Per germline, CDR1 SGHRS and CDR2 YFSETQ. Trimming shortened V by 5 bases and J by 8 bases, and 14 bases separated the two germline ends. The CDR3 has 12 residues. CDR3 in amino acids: CASSLERPKQYF. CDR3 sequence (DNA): TGCGCCAGCAGTTTAGAGCGTCCCAAGCAGTACTTC.

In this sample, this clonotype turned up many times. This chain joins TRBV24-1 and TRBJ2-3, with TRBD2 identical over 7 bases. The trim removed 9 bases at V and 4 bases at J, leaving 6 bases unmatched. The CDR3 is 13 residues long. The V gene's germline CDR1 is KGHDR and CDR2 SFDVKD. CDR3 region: CATGEGLADTQYF. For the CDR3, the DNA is TGTGCCACCGGGGAGGGATTGGCAGATACGCAGTATTTT.

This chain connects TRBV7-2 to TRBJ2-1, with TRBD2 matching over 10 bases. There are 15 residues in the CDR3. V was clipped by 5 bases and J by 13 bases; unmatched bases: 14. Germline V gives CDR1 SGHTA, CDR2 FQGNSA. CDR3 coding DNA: TGTGCCAGCAGCGTTGTGGCCGGACTAGCGGACCGCCAGTTCTTC. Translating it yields CASSVVAGLADRQFF.

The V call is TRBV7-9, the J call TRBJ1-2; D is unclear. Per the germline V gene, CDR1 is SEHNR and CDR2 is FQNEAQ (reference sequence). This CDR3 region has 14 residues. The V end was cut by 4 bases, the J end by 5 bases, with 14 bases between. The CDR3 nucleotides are TGTGCCAGCAGCTCAGTATTGGCGGGGTATGGCTACACCTTC. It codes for CASSSVLAGYGYTF.

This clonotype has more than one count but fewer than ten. Written as DNA, the CDR3 is TGTGCCAGCGGGGGACAGGGGTCGGTTCAGCCCCAGCATTTT. Its translation: CASGGQGSVQPQHF. The rearrangement uses TRBV2 and TRBJ1-5; 10 bases are shared with TRBD1. This CDR3 is built from 14 residues. From germline, CDR1 is SNHLY and CDR2 FYNNEI. V shed 8 bases, J shed 6 bases, and the junction held 7 bases outside the gene matches. Complete variable domain (other parts from reference TRBV2 and TRBJ1-5): EPEVTQTPSHQVTQMGQEVILRCVPISNHLYFYWYRQILGQKVEFLVSFYNNEISEKSEIFDDQFSVERPDGSNFTLKIRSTKLEDSAMYFCASGGQGSVQPQHFGDGTRLSIL.

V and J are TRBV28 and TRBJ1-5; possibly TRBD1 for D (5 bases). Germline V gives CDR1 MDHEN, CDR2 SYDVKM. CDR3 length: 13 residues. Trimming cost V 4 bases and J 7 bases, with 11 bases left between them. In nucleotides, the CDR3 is TGTGCCAGCAGTTGGGGGAGGGGCCAGCCCCAGCATTTT. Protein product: CASSWGRGQPQHF.

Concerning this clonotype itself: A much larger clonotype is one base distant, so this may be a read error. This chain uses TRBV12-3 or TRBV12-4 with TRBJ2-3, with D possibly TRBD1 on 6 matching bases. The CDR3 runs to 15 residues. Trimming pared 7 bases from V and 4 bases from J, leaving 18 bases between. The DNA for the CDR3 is TGTGCCAGCACCCAAAGCACAGGGCGAGCAGATACGCAGTATTTT. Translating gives CASTQSTGRADTQYF.

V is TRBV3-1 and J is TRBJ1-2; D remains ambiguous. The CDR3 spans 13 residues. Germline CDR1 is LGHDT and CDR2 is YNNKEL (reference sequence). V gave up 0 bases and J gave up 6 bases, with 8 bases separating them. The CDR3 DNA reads TGTGCCAGCAGCCAAGATAACCTTCATGGCTACACCTTC. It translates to CASSQDNLHGYTF. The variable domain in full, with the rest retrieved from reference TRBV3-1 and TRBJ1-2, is DTAVSQTPKYLVTQMGNDKSIKCEQNLGHDTMYWYKQDSKKFLKIMFSYNNKELIINETVPNRFSPKSPDKAHLNLHINSLELGDSAVYFCASSQDNLHGYTFGSGTRLTVV.

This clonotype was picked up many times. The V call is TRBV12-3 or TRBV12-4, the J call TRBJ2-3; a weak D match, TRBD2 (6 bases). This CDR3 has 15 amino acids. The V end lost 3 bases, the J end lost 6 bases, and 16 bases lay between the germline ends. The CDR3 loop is CASSLAGTASDTQYF. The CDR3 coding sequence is TGTGCCAGCAGTTTGGCGGGGACCGCGTCGGATACGCAGTATTTT.

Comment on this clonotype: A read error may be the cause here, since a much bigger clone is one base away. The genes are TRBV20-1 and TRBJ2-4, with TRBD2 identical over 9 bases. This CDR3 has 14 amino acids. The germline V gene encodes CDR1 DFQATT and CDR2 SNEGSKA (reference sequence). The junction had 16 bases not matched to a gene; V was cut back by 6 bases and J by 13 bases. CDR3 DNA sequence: TGCAGTGCCCAGGGGCGGGGGGGTTACAATGAGCAGTACTTC. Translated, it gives CSAQGRGGYNEQYF.

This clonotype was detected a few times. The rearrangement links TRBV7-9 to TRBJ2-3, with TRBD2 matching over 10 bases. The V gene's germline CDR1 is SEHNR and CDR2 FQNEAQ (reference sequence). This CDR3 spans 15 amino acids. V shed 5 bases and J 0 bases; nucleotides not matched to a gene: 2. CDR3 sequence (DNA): TGTGCCAGCAGCAATAGCGGGGGGAGCACAGATACGCAGTATTTT. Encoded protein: CASSNSGGSTDTQYF.

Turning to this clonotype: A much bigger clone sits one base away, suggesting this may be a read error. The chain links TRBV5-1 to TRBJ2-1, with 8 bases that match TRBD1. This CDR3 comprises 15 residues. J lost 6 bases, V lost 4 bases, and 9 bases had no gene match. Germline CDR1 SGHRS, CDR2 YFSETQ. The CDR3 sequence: CASSNDRGAGNEQFF. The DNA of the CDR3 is TGCGCCAGCAGCAATGACAGGGGAGCGGGCAATGAGCAGTTCTTC.

The CDR3 loop is CASSHPPKGQGARGSPLHF. CDR3 DNA: TGTGCCAGCAGCCACCCTCCAAAGGGACAGGGGGCGCGGGGGTCACCCCTCCACTTT. The chain joins TRBV27 to TRBJ1-6; TRBD1 matches 12 bases. Trimming at V came to 6 bases and at J to 10 bases, leaving 19 bases not matched to a gene. The germline gives CDR1 MNHEY, CDR2 SMNVEV (reference sequence). The CDR3 loop spans 19 amino acids.

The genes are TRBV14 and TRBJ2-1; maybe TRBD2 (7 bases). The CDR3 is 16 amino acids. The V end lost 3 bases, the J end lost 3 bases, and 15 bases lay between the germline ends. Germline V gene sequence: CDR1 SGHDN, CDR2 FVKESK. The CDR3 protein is CASSQARGAIYNEQFF. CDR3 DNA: TGTGCCAGCAGCCAGGCTCGGGGGGCAATCTACAATGAGCAGTTCTTC.

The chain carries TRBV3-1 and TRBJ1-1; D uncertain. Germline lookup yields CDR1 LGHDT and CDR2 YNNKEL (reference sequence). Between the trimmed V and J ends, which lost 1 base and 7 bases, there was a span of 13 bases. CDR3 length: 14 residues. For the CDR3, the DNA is TGTGCCAGCAGCCAAGTTGAAGGGTTAAGTGAAGCTTTCTTT. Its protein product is CASSQVEGLSEAFF.